A selection of T cell receptor beta chains follows, all from one sample in a study of blood T cells in healthy people across ages. One entry per CDR3 protein, called by TCRdb with MiXCR from the 5' RACE reads. This sample yields around 1,600,000 distinct CDR3 sequences, of which roughly two fifths are seen a single time; over 3.5% belongs to the top ten. The sequenced sample consisted of blood. These receptors all stem from a woman aged 18-29 years in good health. The CDR3 runs from the conserved cysteine through the conserved F or W. The D gene is left open where the match is weak. Clone size is stated in some rows and not others, as once, few, many or a class when expanded.

size	D	length	V	J	CDR3	DNA
few	TRBD2	11	TRBV29-1	TRBJ2-5	CSAHYGLDAYF	TGCAGCGCTCATTATGGACTAGACGCGTACTTC
.	TRBD2	17	TRBV7-8	TRBJ2-2	CASSSRLAGANTGELFF	TGTGCCAGCAGCTCCAGACTAGCGGGGGCCAACACCGGGGAGCTGTTTTTT
few	TRBD1	13	TRBV5-1	TRBJ1-2	CATKRGLDYGYTF	TGCGCCACCAAAAGGGGGCTCGACTATGGCTACACCTTC
few	.	17	TRBV7-2	TRBJ2-1	CASSLGLGLRSYNEQFF	TGTGCCAGCAGCTTAGGTTTAGGACTACGCTCCTACAATGAGCAGTTCTTC
.	.	12	TRBV29-1	TRBJ1-1	CSVVSGDTEAFF	TGCAGCGTTGTTTCTGGGGACACTGAAGCTTTCTTT
many	TRBD2	13	TRBV29-1	TRBJ2-7	CSVELAGDYEQYF	TGCAGCGTTGAACTAGCGGGGGACTACGAGCAGTACTTC
few	.	17	TRBV4-3	TRBJ2-7	CASSQDLLSPSSYEQYF	TGCGCCAGCAGCCAAGACCTTCTGAGCCCGAGCTCCTACGAGCAGTACTTC
.	.	16	TRBV24-1	TRBJ2-5	CATSGLGGRGEETQYF	TGTGCCACCAGTGGTTTGGGAGGACGCGGGGAAGAGACCCAGTACTTC
.	.	14	TRBV30	TRBJ2-7	CAWSRFGLTYEQYF	TGTGCCTGGAGTAGATTCGGGCTTACCTACGAGCAGTACTTC
.	TRBD1	14	TRBV19	TRBJ1-2	CASSIPGTAYGYTF	TGTGCCAGTAGTATCCCCGGGACAGCCTATGGCTACACCTTC
.	.	14	TRBV25-1	TRBJ2-7	CASSEWQGIHEQYF	TGTGCCAGCAGTGAATGGCAGGGTATCCACGAGCAGTACTTC
.	.	13	TRBV6-2/TRBV6-3	TRBJ1-5	CASSYGAYQPQHF	TGTGCCAGCAGTTACGGGGCCTATCAGCCCCAGCATTTT
.	TRBD2	18	TRBV2	TRBJ2-1	CASILTPGLAGGNNEQFF	TGTGCCAGCATCTTGACACCGGGACTAGCGGGGGGAAACAATGAGCAGTTCTTC
.	.	16	TRBV4-1	TRBJ1-1	CASSRKAARENTEAFF	TGCGCCAGCAGCCGGAAGGCGGCCAGGGAGAACACTGAAGCTTTCTTT
.	.	13	TRBV29-1	TRBJ1-2	CSVPQVVGYGYTF	TGCAGCGTCCCACAGGTGGTTGGCTATGGCTACACCTTC